This T cell receptor (beta chain) was obtained from a study of blood T cell repertoires in COVID-19. Original data processing: Reference gene primer amplification gave nucleated cell count estimates. Measured with immunoSEQ multiplex PCR; TCRdb has only the in-frame clones, and not every one. That table is the source of V, J and clone size, and D and trimming were worked out from the DNA. The sample holds approximately 140,000 clones, about nine tenths seen once. V gave up 5 bases and J gave up 13 bases, with 26 bases separating them. Germline V gene lookup returns CDR1 LNHNV and CDR2 YYDKDF (reference sequence). The CDR3 spans 15 residues.

Material for sequencing was peripheral blood. This receptor was taken from a human donor in a cohort sampled during active COVID-19. This chain uses TRBV15 with TRBJ1-1; D possibly corresponds to TRBD1 (6 bases). The CDR3 protein is CATSAKIVIERGLFF. As DNA, the CDR3 is TGTGCCACCAGCGCCAAAATAGTGATTGAGCGGGGGCTTTTCTTT.